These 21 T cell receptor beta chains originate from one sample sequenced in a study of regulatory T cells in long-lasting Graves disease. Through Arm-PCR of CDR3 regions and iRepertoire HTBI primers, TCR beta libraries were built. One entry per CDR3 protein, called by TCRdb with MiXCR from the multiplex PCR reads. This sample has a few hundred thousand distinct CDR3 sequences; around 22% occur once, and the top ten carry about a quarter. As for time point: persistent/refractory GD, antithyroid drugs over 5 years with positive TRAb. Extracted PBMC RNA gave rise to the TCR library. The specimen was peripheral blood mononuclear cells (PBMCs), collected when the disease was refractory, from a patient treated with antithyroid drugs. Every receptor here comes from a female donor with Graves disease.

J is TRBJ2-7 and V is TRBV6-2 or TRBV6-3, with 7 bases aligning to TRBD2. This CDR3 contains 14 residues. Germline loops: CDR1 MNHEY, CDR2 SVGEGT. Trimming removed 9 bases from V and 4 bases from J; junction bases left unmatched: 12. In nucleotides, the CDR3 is TGTGCCAGTTCCCGGGCTAGCGGAGAGTACGAGCAGTACTTC. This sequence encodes CASSRASGEYEQYF.

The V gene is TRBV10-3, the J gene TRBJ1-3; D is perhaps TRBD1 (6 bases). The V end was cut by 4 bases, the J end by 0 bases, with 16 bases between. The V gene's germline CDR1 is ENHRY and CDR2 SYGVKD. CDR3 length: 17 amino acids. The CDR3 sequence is CAISVVPGVDSGNTIYF. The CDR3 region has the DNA TGTGCCATCAGTGTCGTACCAGGGGTCGACTCTGGAAACACCATATATTTT.

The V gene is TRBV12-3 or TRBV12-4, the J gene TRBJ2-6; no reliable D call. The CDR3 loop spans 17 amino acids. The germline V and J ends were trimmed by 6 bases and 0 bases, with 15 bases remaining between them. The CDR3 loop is CASRVLGPYSGANVLTF. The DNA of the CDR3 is TGTGCCAGCAGGGTCCTCGGACCGTACTCTGGGGCCAACGTCCTGACTTTC.

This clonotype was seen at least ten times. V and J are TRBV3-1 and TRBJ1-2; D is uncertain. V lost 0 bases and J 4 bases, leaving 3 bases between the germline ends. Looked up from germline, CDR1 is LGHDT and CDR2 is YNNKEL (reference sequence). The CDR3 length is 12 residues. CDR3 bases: TGTGCCAGCAGCCAAGAGGTCTATGGCTACACCTTC. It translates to CASSQEVYGYTF.

CDR3 DNA: TGTGCCAGTAGCCTCGGGACAGGAGATAGCAATCAGCCCCAGCATTTT. Its protein is CASSLGTGDSNQPQHF. The rearrangement uses TRBV19 and TRBJ1-5; 8 bases agree with TRBD1. The CDR3 totals 16 residues. The germline V gene has CDR1 LNHDA and CDR2 SQIVND (reference sequence). The V segment lost 6 bases and the J segment 0 bases; nucleotides outside the gene matches: 7.

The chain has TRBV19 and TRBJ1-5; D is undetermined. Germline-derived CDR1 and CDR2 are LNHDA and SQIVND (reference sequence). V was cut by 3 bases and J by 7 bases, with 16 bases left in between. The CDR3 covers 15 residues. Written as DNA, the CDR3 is TGTGCCAGTAGTATCTCGCAAAATGGGGTACAGCCCCAGCATTTT. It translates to CASSISQNGVQPQHF. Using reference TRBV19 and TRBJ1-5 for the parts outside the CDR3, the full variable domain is DGGITQSPKYLFRKEGQNVTLSCEQNLNHDAMYWYRQDPGQGLRLIYYSQIVNDFQKGDIAEGYSVSREKKESFPLTVTSAQKNPTAFYLCASSISQNGVQPQHFGDGTRLSIL.

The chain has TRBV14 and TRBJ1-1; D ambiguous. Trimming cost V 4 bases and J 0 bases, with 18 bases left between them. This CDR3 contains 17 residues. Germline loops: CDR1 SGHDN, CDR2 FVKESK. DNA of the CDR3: TGTGCCAGCAGCCCGTACCTAGCGACTGTGATGAACACTGAAGCTTTCTTT. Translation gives CASSPYLATVMNTEAFF.

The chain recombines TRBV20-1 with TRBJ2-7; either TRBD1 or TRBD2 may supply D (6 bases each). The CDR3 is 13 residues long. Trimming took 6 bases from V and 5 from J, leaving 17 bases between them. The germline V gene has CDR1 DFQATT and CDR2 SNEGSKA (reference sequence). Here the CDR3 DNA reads TGCAGTGCAGCGGTCCGGGGGCGGGACGAGCAGTACTTC. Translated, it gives CSAAVRGRDEQYF.

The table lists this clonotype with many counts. The CDR3 nucleotides read TGTGCCAGCAGTGAGTTGACAGGGGGAGGTAGCAATCAGCCCCAGCATTTT. Protein sequence: CASSELTGGGSNQPQHF. V gene TRBV6-1 combines with J gene TRBJ1-5; TRBD1 matches 9 bases. With V trimmed by 3 bases and J by 0 bases, 6 bases remained unmatched. The CDR3 is 17 amino acids. From germline, CDR1 is MNHNS and CDR2 SASEGT.

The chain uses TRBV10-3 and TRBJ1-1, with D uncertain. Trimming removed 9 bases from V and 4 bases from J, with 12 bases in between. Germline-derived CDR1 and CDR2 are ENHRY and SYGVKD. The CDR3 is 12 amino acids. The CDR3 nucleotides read TGTGCCATTAAGCCGGGAGGCACTGAAGCTTTCTTT. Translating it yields CAIKPGGTEAFF.

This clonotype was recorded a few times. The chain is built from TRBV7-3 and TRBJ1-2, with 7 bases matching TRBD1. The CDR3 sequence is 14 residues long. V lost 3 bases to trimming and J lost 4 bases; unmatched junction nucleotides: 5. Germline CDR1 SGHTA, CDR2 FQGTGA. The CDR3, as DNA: TGTGCCAGCAGCTTCGTCAGGGGGTCCTATGGCTACACCTTC. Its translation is CASSFVRGSYGYTF.

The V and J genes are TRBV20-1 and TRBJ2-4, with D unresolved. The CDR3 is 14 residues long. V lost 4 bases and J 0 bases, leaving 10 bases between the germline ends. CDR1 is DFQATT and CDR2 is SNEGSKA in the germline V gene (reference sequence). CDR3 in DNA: TGCAGTGCTACAGTCGAACTAGCCAAAAACATTCAGTACTTC. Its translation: CSATVELAKNIQYF.

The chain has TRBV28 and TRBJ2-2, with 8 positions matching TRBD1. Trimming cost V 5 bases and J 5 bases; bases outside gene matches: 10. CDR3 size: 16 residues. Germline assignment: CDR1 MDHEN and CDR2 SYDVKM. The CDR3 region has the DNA TGTGCCAGCAGTCTCCGGGCAGGGGGCGCGACCGGGGAGCTGTTTTTT. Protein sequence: CASSLRAGGATGELFF.

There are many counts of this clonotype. The CDR3 DNA reads TGTGCCAGCAGTCCCTTTGGGGATCAAGAGACCCAGTACTTC. Its translation is CASSPFGDQETQYF. The genes are TRBV5-6 and TRBJ2-5; D call uncertain. With 5 bases removed from V and 2 bases from J, the gap between germline ends came to 13 bases. CDR3 length: 14 residues. Germline V CDR1 and CDR2: SGHDT, YYEEEE.

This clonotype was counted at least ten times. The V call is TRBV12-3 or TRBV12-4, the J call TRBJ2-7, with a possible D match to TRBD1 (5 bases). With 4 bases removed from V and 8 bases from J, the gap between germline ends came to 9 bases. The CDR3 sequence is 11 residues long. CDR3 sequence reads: CASSSGLQQYF. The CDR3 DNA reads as TGTGCCAGCAGTTCAGGGTTACAGCAGTACTTC.

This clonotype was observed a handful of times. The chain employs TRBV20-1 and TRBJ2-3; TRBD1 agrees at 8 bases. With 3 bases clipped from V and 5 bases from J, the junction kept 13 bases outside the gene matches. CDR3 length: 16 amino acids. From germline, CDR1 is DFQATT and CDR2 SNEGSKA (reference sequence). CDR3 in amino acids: CSASTLRRGREDTQYF. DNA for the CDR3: TGCAGTGCTAGTACGCTTCGCAGGGGGCGCGAAGATACGCAGTATTTT.

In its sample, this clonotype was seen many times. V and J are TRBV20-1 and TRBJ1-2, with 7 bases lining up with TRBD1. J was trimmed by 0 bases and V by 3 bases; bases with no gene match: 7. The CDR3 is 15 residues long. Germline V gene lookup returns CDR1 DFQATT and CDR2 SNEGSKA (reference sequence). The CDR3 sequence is CSARRQGAANYGYTF. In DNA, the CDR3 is TGCAGTGCTAGGCGACAGGGCGCTGCTAACTATGGCTACACCTTC.

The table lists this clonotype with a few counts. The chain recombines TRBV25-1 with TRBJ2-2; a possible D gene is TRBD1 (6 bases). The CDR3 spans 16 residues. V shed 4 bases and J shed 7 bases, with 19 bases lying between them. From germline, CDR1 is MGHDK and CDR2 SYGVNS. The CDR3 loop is CASSAAGQPGSGELFF. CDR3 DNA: TGTGCCAGCAGTGCCGCCGGACAGCCGGGGAGCGGGGAGCTGTTTTTT.

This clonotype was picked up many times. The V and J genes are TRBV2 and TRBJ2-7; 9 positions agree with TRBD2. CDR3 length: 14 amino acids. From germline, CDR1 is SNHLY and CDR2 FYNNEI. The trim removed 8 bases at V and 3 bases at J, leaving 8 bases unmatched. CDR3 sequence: CASGSLTSGYEQYF. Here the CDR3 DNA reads TGTGCCAGCGGAAGTCTGACTAGCGGCTACGAGCAGTACTTC.

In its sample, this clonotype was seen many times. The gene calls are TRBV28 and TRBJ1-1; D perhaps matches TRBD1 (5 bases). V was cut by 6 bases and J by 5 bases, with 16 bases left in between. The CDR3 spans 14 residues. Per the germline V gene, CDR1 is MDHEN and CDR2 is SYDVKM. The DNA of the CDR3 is TGTGCCAGCAGACACCGAGGAGGGGTAACTGAAGCTTTCTTT. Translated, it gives CASRHRGGVTEAFF.

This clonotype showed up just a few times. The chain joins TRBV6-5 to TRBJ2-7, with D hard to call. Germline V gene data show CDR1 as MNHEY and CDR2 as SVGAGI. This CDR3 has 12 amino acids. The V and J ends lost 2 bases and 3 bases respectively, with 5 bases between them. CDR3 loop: CASSYVDYEQYF. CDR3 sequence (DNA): TGTGCCAGCAGTTACGTAGACTACGAGCAGTACTTC.